Following are 2 T cell receptor beta chains from one sample sequenced in a study of T-cell memory formation after mild COVID-19. In TCRdb, the 5' RACE reads were re-called with MiXCR into one record per CDR3 protein. The table has almost 550,000 distinct CDR3 sequences, approximately 20% seen once. The specimen sequenced was PBMCs or a T cell subset sorted from them (not recorded which). The receptor set was obtained from an adult woman who had mild COVID-19 (a few samples of this study predate the infection). Cell type and time point are not known.

The sample holds a few counts of this clonotype. The chain combines TRBV20-1 with TRBJ2-5; 9 bases align to TRBD1. The V gene's germline CDR1 is DFQATT and CDR2 SNEGSKA (reference sequence). The V and J ends lost 0 bases and 5 bases, in that order; junction bases with no gene match: 4. This CDR3 is built from 14 residues. Here the CDR3 reads CSARDGTGRETQYF. CDR3 nucleotides: TGCAGTGCTAGAGACGGGACAGGGCGTGAGACCCAGTACTTC.

The chain combines TRBV23-1 with TRBJ2-7; TRBD1 aligns across 8 bases. Being an ORF, TRBV23-1 has a function that is uncertain. The J segment lost 3 bases and the V segment lost 4 bases, leaving 11 bases of the junction unmatched. The CDR3 covers 16 residues. The CDR3 loop is CASSRNDRGYNYEQYF. DNA of the CDR3: TGCGCCAGCAGTCGTAATGACAGGGGATATAACTACGAGCAGTACTTC.